This T cell receptor (beta chain) was found in a study of vaccination and CD4 T cells after COVID-19. Overall study findings and caveats: SARS-CoV-2-reactive clonotypes rose nonsignificantly, with the median going from about 20 to 38. No early post-infection timepoints were studied, and convalescent patients studied were relatively few.

In the case of this clonotype: Its antigen is currently unknown.

Germline assignment: CDR1 SGHNT and CDR2 YENEEA. Trimming cost V 1 base and J 6 bases, with 13 bases left between them. The CDR3 has 14 residues. Sequencing of DNA taken from cultured CD4+ T cells relied on the Oncomine TCR Beta short-read assay. From CD4+ T cells that had been cultured, genomic DNA was extracted. MiXCR, run by TCRdb on the PCR reads, gives a single entry per CDR3 protein. The sample carries roughly 15,000 distinct CDR3 sequences, approximately 65% recorded once. Treatment: approximately 9-day PBMC culture with coronavirus spike peptide pools or control peptides (ViraFEST assay). Investigators isolated CD4+ T cells by negative selection after approximately eleven days of culture.

The genes are TRBV11-3 and TRBJ2-7; no clear D. The sequence derives from a human donor who had recovered from COVID-19. Sequenced material: CD4+ T cells from blood, cultured in vitro. CDR3 coding DNA: TGTGCCAGCAGCTTAGGTCCGTTGTCGAGCGAGCAGTACTTC. Its protein is CASSLGPLSSEQYF.